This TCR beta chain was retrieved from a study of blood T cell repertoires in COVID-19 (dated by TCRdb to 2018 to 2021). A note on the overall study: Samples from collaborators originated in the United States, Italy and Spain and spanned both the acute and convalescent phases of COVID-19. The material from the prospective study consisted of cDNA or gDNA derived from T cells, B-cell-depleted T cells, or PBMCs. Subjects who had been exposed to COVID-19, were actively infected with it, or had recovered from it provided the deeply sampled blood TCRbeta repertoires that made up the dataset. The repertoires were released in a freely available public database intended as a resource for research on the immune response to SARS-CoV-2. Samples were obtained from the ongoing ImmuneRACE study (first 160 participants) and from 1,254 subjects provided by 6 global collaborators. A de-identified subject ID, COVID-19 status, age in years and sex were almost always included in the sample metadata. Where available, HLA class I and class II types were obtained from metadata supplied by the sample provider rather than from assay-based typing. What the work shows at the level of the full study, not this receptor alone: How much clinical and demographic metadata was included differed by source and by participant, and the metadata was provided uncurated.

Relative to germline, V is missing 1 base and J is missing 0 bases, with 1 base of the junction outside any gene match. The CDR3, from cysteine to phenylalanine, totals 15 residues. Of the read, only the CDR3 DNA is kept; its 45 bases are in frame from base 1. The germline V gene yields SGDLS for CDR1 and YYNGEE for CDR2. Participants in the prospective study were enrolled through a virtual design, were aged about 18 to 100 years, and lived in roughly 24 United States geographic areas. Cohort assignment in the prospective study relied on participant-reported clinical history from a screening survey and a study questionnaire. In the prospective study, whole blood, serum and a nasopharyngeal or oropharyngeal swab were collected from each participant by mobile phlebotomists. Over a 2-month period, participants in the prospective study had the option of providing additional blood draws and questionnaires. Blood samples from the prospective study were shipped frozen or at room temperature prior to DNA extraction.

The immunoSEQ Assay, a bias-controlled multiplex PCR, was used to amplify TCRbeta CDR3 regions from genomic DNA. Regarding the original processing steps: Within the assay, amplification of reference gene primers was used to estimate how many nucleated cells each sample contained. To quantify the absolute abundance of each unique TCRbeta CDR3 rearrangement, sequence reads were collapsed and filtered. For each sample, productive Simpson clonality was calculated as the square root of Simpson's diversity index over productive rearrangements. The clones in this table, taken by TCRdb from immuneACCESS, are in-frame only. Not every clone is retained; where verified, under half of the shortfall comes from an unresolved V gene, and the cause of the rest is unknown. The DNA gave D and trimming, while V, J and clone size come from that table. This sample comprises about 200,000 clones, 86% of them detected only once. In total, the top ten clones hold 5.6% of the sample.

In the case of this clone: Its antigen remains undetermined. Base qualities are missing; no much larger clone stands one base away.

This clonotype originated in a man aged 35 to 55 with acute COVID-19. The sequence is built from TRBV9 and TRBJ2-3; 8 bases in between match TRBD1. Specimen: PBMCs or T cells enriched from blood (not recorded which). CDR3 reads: CASSVQGASTDTQYF. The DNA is TGTGCCAGCAGCGTACAGGGGGCTAGCACAGATACGCAGTATTTT.